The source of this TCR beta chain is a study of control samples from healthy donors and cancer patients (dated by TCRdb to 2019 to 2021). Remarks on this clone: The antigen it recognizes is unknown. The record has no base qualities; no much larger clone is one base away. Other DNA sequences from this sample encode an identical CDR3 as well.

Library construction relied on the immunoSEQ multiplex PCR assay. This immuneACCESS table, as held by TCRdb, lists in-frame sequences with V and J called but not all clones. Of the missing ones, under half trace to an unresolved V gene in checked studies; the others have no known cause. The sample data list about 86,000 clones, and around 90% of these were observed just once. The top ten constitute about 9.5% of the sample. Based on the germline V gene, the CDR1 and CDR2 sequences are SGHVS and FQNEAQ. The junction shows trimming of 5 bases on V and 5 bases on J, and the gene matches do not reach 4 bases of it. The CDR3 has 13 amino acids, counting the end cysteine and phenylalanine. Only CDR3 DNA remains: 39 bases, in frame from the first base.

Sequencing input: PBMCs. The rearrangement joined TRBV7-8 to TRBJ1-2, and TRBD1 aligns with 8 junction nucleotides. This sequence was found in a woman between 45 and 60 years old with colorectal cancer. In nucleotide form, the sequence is TGTGCCAGCAGCCCAGGGGGCGGGTATGGCTACACCTTC. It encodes CASSPGGGYGYTF.